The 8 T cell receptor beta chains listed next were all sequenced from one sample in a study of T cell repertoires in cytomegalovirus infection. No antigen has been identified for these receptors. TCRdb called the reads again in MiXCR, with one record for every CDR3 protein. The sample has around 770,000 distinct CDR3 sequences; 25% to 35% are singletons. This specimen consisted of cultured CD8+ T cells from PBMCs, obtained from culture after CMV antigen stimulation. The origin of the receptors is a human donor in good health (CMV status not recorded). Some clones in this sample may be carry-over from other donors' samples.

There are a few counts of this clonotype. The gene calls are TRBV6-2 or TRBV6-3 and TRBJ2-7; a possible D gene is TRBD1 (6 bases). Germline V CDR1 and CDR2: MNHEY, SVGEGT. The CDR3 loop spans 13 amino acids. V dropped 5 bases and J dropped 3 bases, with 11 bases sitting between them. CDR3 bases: TGTGCCAGCAGTCCCTACAGGGTCTACGAGCAGTACGTC. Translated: CASSPYRVYEQYV.

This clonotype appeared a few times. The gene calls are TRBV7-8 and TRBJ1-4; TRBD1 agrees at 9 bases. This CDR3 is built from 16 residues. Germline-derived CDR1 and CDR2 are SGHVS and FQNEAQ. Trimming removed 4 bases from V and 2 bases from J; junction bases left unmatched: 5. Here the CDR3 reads CASSYWTGATNEKLFF. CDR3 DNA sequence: TGTGCCAGCAGCTACTGGACAGGGGCGACTAATGAAAAACTGTTTTTT.

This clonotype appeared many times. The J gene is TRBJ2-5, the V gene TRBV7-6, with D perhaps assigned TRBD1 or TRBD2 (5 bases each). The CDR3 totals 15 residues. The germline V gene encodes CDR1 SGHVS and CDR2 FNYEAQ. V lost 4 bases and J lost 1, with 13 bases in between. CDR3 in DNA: TGTGCCAGCAGCTCCCTCTGGGGGACCCAAGAGACCCAGTACTTC. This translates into CASSSLWGTQETQYF.

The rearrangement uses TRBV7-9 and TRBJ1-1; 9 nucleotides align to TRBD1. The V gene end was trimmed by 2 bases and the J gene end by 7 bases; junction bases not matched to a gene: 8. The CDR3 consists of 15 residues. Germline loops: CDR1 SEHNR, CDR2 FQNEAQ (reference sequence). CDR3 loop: CASSLMDRGSLEAFF. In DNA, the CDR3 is TGTGCCAGCAGCTTAATGGACAGGGGAAGCCTTGAAGCTTTCTTT.

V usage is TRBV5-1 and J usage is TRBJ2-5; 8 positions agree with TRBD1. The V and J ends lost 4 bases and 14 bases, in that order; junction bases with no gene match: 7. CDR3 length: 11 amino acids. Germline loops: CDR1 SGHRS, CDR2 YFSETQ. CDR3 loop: CASSADRGPYF. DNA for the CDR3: TGCGCCAGCAGCGCCGACAGGGGACCTTACTTC.

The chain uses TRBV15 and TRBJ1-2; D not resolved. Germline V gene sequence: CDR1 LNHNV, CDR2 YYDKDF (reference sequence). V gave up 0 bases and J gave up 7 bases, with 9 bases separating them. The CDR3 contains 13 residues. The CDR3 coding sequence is TGTGCCACCAGCAGAGATAAAGCCTCTGGCTACACCTTC. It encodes CATSRDKASGYTF. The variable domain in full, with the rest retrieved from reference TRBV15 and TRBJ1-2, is DAMVIQNPRYQVTQFGKPVTLSCSQTLNHNVMYWYQQKSSQAPKLLFHYYDKDFNNEADTPDNFQSRRPNTSFCFLDIRSPGLGDTAMYLCATSRDKASGYTFGSGTRLTVV.

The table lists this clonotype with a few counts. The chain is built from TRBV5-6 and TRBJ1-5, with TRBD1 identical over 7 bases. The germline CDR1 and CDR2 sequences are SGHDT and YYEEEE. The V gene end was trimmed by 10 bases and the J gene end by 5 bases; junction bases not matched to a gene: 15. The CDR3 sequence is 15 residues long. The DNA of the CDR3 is TGTGCCGGCCCTAGAGCAGGGGGTCGACATCAGCCCCAGCATTTT. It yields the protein CAGPRAGGRHQPQHF.

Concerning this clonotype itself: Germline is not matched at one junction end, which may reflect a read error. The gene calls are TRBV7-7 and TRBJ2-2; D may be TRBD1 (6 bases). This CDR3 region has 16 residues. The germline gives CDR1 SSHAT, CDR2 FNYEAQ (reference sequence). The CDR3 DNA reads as TGTGCTAGCAGCGCCCGGGACACAAGACCCACCGGGGAGCTGTTTTTT. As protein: CASSARDTRPTGELFF.